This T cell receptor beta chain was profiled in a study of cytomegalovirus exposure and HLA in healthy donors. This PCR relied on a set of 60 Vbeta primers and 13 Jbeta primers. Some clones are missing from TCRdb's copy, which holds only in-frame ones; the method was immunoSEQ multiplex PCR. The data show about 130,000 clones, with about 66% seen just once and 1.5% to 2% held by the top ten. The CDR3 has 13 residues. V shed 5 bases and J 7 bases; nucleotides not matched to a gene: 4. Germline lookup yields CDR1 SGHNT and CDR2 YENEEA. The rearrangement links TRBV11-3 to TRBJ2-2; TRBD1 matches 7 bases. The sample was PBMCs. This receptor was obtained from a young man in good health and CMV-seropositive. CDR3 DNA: TGTGCCAGCAGCCCCCGACAGGGCGGGGAGCTGTTTTTT. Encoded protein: CASSPRQGGELFF.